The 6 T cell receptor beta chains below all came from one sample that was sequenced in a study of Ad26.COV2.S vaccination and SARS-CoV-2 variants. TCRdb keeps only in-frame clones here, not all; method: immunoSEQ multiplex PCR. This sample has roughly 500,000 clones, with around 88% found just once. As to treatment: some 19 received Ad26.COV2.S at low or high dose, single or two shots; about 5 received placebo; per-sample allocation not given. Following the first vaccine or placebo injection, samples were taken on day 63. The sample consisted of peripheral blood, taken in a trial of Ad26.COV2.S vaccine versus placebo. These receptors all stem from a person between 18 and 60 years old who received the Ad26.COV2.S COVID-19 vaccine or a placebo.

The chain is built from TRBV19 and TRBJ2-7; either TRBD1 or TRBD2 may supply D (7 bases each). Germline V gives CDR1 LNHDA, CDR2 SQIVND (reference sequence). This CDR3 has 14 residues. V shed 3 bases and J shed 4 bases, with 13 bases lying between them. The CDR3, as DNA: TGTGCCAGTAGTATGGGAGGGGGCGGTTACGAGCAGTACTTC. Its protein product is CASSMGGGGYEQYF.

A single count supports this clone. This rearrangement joins TRBV4-3 to TRBJ1-5; D is unresolved. Trimming cost V 4 bases and J 0 bases, with 16 bases left between them. CDR1 is LGHNA and CDR2 is YSLEER in the germline V gene. The CDR3 covers 17 residues. This CDR3 is CASSPLRGGYSNQPQHF. DNA of the CDR3: TGCGCCAGCAGCCCCCTCCGAGGAGGGTATAGCAATCAGCCCCAGCATTTT.

V is TRBV29-1 and J is TRBJ2-1, with 7 bases aligning to TRBD2. Germline CDR1 is SQVTM and CDR2 is ANQGSEA. The CDR3 runs to 14 residues. Germline trimming cut 0 bases from V and 10 bases from J; bases unmatched to any gene: 9. The CDR3 sequence: CSVEDGGEANEQFF. CDR3 nucleotide sequence: TGCAGCGTTGAAGATGGGGGGGAAGCCAACGAGCAGTTCTTC.

The chain has TRBV2 and TRBJ1-4; D gene uncertain. This CDR3 has 13 amino acids. Germline V gives CDR1 SNHLY, CDR2 FYNNEI. Trimming pared 8 bases from V and 4 bases from J, leaving 11 bases between. The CDR3 sequence is CASGLAINEKLFF. In DNA, the CDR3 is TGTGCCAGCGGGTTAGCCATTAATGAAAAACTGTTTTTT.

The gene calls are TRBV28 and TRBJ1-5; D may be TRBD1 (6 bases). CDR1 is MDHEN, CDR2 SYDVKM, per germline. V lost 4 bases, J lost 0 bases, and 16 bases lay in between. The CDR3 extends over 17 amino acids. The CDR3 DNA sequence: TGTGCCAGCAGTTGGGGACAAACAACTTATAGCAATCAGCCCCAGCATTTT. Translated: CASSWGQTTYSNQPQHF.

This chain links TRBV18 with TRBJ2-2; 8 nucleotides match TRBD2. This CDR3 is 15 amino acids long. Per the germline V gene, CDR1 is KGHSH and CDR2 is LQKENI. V shed 3 bases and J 5 bases; nucleotides not matched to a gene: 5. DNA of the CDR3: TGTGCCAGCTCACCGATAGTAGCGGGAACCGGGGAGCTGTTTTTT. Protein sequence: CASSPIVAGTGELFF.